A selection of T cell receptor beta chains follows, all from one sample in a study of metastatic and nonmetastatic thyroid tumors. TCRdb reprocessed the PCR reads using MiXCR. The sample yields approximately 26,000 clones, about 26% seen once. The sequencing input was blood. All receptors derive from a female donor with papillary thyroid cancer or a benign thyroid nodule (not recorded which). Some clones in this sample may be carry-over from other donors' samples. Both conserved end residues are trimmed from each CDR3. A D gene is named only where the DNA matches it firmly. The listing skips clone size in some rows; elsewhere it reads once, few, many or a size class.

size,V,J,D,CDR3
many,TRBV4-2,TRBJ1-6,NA,ASSQDLAGVPH
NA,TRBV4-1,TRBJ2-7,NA,ASSQDPRGYEQY
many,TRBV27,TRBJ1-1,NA,ASSLGRNTEAF
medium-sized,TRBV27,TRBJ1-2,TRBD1,ASSLRTGGGRNYGYT
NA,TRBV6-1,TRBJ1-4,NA,ASRAGASNEKLF
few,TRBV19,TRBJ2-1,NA,ARQRGGGYNEQF
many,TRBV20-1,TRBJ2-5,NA,SASPVGEETQY
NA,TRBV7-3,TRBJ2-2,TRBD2,AGSTFIAGGDTGELF
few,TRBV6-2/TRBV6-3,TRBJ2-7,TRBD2,ASSRTSGRNEQY
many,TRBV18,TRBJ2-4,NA,ASSPPLGRTKNIQY
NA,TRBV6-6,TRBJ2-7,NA,ASSYSHYEQY
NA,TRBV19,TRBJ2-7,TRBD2,ASSPLGRESGYEQY
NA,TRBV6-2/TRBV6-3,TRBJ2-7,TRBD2,ASIAGGGGYYEQY
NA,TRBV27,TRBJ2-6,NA,ASSFLGAVDHSVANVLT
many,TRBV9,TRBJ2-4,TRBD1,ASSVGTGSTGNIQY
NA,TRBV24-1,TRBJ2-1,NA,ATSTSVVPNEHF
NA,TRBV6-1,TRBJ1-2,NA,ASGEGPLYYGYT
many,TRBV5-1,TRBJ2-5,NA,ASSWGGGSGETQY